These T cell receptor beta chains were read from a single sample in a study of T cells in severe cutaneous drug reactions. One entry per CDR3 protein, without DNA, is what TCRdb gives after re-calling the multiplex PCR reads. Listed are just over 20,000 distinct CDR3 sequences; over 6.5% falls within the top ten. The sample consisted of PBMCs. The source is a human donor with toxic epidermal necrolysis, a severe cutaneous drug reaction. Both conserved end residues are part of each CDR3. Some rows mark clone size as missing; the rest say once, few, many or name a class of expanded clone.

size,J,V,CDR3
NA,TRBJ1-1,TRBV11-2,CASSFEGHNTEAFF
medium-sized,TRBJ1-2,TRBV30,CAWSVQVAVGYTF
NA,TRBJ1-3,TRBV4-3,CASSEWGNTIYF
NA,TRBJ2-6,TRBV9,CASSEGSSGANVLTF
NA,TRBJ2-5,TRBV14,CASSQDRQIQETQYF
NA,TRBJ1-1,TRBV4-1,CASSQGASTEAFF
NA,TRBJ1-3,TRBV5-4,CASSMTGAGNTIYF
NA,TRBJ2-6,TRBV19,CASSWSSSGANVLTF
NA,TRBJ2-1,TRBV18,CASSPRNGRTAIEQFF
NA,TRBJ1-2,TRBV10-3,CAISESMNTWTGGGGYTF
NA,TRBJ2-5,TRBV28,CASSHKRQTGNQETQYF
NA,TRBJ1-6,TRBV14,CASSQDERGSPLHF
NA,TRBJ1-1,TRBV4-2,CASSALQGARTEAFF
NA,TRBJ2-1,TRBV9,CASSVDGSTFNEQFF
NA,TRBJ2-5,TRBV28,CASSLAYPPVTQYF
medium-sized,TRBJ1-1,TRBV18,CASSTTAGTFNAEAFF
NA,TRBJ2-7,TRBV28,CASSQTSGRGYEQYF
medium-sized,TRBJ2-5,TRBV6-5,CASSLGLAGERETQYF
NA,TRBJ2-7,TRBV6-1,CASSEVQTGAYEQYF